The clone carrying this T cell receptor (beta chain) was picked up a small number of times. Antigen specificity is unknown. The PCR employed 60 Vbeta primers together with 13 Jbeta primers. Data came from immunoSEQ multiplex PCR; TCRdb stores just in-frame clones and leaves some out. Here the sample spans around 85,000 clones, approximately 74% being singletons. The CDR3 spans 13 residues. CDR1 and CDR2 from the germline V gene are SGHDT and YYEEEE. V was pared by 4 bases and J by 7 bases, with 15 bases between. The record originates from a study of cytomegalovirus exposure and HLA in healthy donors. Overall study context: HLA-typed donors were the source of about 90 million unique TCRs held in an early data release. Study-wide results and caveats: In the analysis, some V segments, TRBV6-2 and TRBV6-3 included, were excluded as indistinguishable. A previous analysis found most TCR beta V segments productive roughly 87% or roughly 30% of the time.

V and J are TRBV5-6 and TRBJ2-7; weak D call: TRBD1 (5 bases). This TCR derives from a man aged 30 to 45 in good health and CMV-seropositive. Sequencing was performed on PBMCs. The CDR3 is CASSHISGREQYF. The DNA of the CDR3 is TGTGCCAGCAGCCACATATCAGGGCGTGAGCAGTACTTC.